The T cell receptor beta chain described here comes from a study of naive and memory T cell subsets. The beta constant-region primer was an equimolar mix of two oligonucleotides covering TRBC1 and TRBC2. One entry per CDR3 protein results from TCRdb running MiXCR on the UMI-ligation and nested PCR reads. Counted here are around 90,000 distinct CDR3 sequences, 7% to 8% occurring once; the ten biggest clones make up 1.6%. This clonotype was counted many times. Germline-derived CDR1 and CDR2 are SGHTA and FQGNSA. The CDR3 has 16 residues. V lost 1 base, J lost 10 bases, and 7 bases stayed unmatched. The sample consisted of central memory CD4+ T cells from blood. The TCR originated in a human donor in good health. V usage is TRBV7-2 and J usage is TRBJ2-1; 13 bases agree with TRBD2. Here the CDR3 reads CASSLVATSGRREQFF. CDR3 sequence (DNA): TGTGCCAGCAGCTTAGTAGCGACTAGCGGGAGGCGAGAGCAGTTCTTC.